What follows is one TCR beta chain and its context. The data were taken from a study of blood T cell repertoires in COVID-19. Overall study context: Spain, Italy and the United States supplied samples that represented acute and convalescent COVID-19.

One Seattle source followed patients from active infection through their disease course. In the authors' workflow: Amplified reference gene primers provided the basis for estimating nucleated cell counts. Assay used: immunoSEQ multiplex PCR; TCRdb lists only in-frame clones, some missing. Clonal size and the V and J genes are those of that table, whereas D and trimming came from the DNA. Of roughly 440,000 clones in the sample, about 91% were seen once. The receptor was derived from a woman aged 50 to 60 with COVID-19, enrolled during active disease. Material for sequencing was peripheral blood.

The CDR3 sequence: CASSLNRQETQYF. DNA of the CDR3: TGTGCCAGCAGTCTTAACAGGCAAGAGACCCAGTACTTC. This chain uses TRBV12-3 or TRBV12-4 with TRBJ2-5; tentatively, D is TRBD1 (5 bases). V lost 5 bases and J 2 bases, leaving 9 bases between the germline ends. The CDR3 runs 13 residues.